The 28 T cell receptor beta chains presented below share a single source sample, sequenced in a study of T-cell memory formation after mild COVID-19. In TCRdb, the 5' RACE reads were re-called with MiXCR into one record per CDR3 protein. This sample has over 70,000 distinct CDR3 sequences, with roughly 16% found just once. The sequencing sample was made of PBMCs or a T cell subset sorted from them (not recorded which). Receptors originate from a man aged 18 to 30 who had mild COVID-19 (a few samples of this study predate the infection). Cell type and time point are not known.

V gene TRBV20-1 combines with J gene TRBJ2-3; D perhaps matches TRBD2 (6 bases). CDR1 and CDR2 from the germline V gene are DFQATT and SNEGSKA (reference sequence). This CDR3 region has 15 residues. V lost 3 bases, J lost 6 bases, and 19 bases lay in between. CDR3 DNA sequence: TGCAGTGCTAGTGCGGACCCGCGGGGTGTGGATACGCAGTATTTT. This codes for CSASADPRGVDTQYF.

This clonotype was detected a few times. CDR3 protein: CASSSGLQETQYF. The CDR3 region has the DNA TGTGCCAGCAGCTCGGGACTCCAAGAGACCCAGTACTTC. The rearrangement joins TRBV7-6 to TRBJ2-5, with a weak D call TRBD2 (6 bases). This CDR3 contains 13 residues. CDR1 SGHVS and CDR2 FNYEAQ come from the germline V gene. V lost 4 bases, J lost 1 base, and 7 bases lay in between.

Here the CDR3 DNA reads TGTGCCAGCAGAGCGGGACACTACGAGCAGTACTTC. Translated: CASRAGHYEQYF. The chain carries TRBV12-3 or TRBV12-4 and TRBJ2-7, with D possibly TRBD2 on 7 matching bases. V lost 6 bases and J lost 3, with 9 bases in between. The CDR3 totals 12 residues.

This rearrangement joins TRBV11-2 to TRBJ2-3; D is unresolved. Per germline, CDR1 SGHAT and CDR2 FQNNGV. This CDR3 has 11 residues. The germline V and J ends were trimmed by 5 bases and 5 bases, with 5 bases remaining between them. This CDR3 is CASSKQDTQYF. DNA of the CDR3: TGTGCCAGCAGCAAACAAGATACGCAGTATTTT.

This chain connects TRBV25-1 to TRBJ2-5; a possible D gene is TRBD2 (5 bases). The V gene lost 0 bases and the J gene lost 2 bases, with 10 bases spanning the gap. The length of the CDR3 is 15 residues. CDR1 and CDR2 from the germline V gene are MGHDK and SYGVNS. Written as DNA, the CDR3 is TGTGCCAGCAGTGAATATACGGGGAAGCAAGAGACCCAGTACTTC. This codes for CASSEYTGKQETQYF.

The chain combines TRBV6-5 with TRBJ2-1; TRBD1 might be the D (6 bases). V shed 0 bases and J shed 8 bases, with 17 bases lying between them. Germline loops: CDR1 MNHEY, CDR2 SVGAGI. The CDR3 sequence is 16 residues long. The DNA of the CDR3 is TGTGCCAGCAGTTACTCGTTGATGGGGGCACGGGATGAGCAGTTCTTC. Its translation: CASSYSLMGARDEQFF.

V usage is TRBV5-1 and J usage is TRBJ2-1; D is undetermined. V shed 7 bases and J shed 7 bases, with 6 bases lying between them. This CDR3 has 10 amino acids. Germline CDR1 SGHRS, CDR2 YFSETQ. DNA of the CDR3: TGCGCCAGCGGTTTAAATGAGCAGTTCTTC. The encoded protein is CASGLNEQFF. Full variable domain (outside the CDR3, taken from reference TRBV5-1 and TRBJ2-1): KAGVTQTPRYLIKTRGQQVTLSCSPISGHRSVSWYQQTPGQGLQFLFEYFSETQRNKGNFPGRFSGRQFSNSRSEMNVSTLELGDSALYLCASGLNEQFFGPGTRLTVL.

The chain employs TRBV6-6 and TRBJ2-7, with D perhaps TRBD1 (6 bases). Trimming took 2 bases from V and 0 from J, leaving 11 bases between them. The CDR3 has 15 amino acids. CDR1 MNHNY and CDR2 SVGAGI come from the germline V gene (reference sequence). CDR3 nucleotides: TGTGCCAGCAGTTACCCAGGACAGAGCTCCTACGAGCAGTACGTC. Translation gives CASSYPGQSSYEQYV.

This clonotype has ten or more counts. V is TRBV5-1 and J is TRBJ2-3; D is undetermined. The V and J ends lost 0 bases and 3 bases respectively, with 14 bases between them. The germline CDR1 and CDR2 sequences are SGHRS and YFSETQ. This CDR3 comprises 16 residues. The CDR3 coding sequence is TGCGCCAGCAGCTTGGACGGGTGGACCTTGACAGATACGCAGTATTTT. Translated, it gives CASSLDGWTLTDTQYF.

This clonotype was seen a handful of times. V is TRBV7-9 and J is TRBJ1-1, with D hard to call. Between the trimmed V and J ends, which lost 3 bases and 0 bases, there was a span of 5 bases. CDR3 length: 13 residues. Germline loops: CDR1 SEHNR, CDR2 FQNEAQ (reference sequence). The CDR3 DNA is TGTGCCAGCAGCTTCATGGTGAACACTGAAGCTTTCTTT. Translation gives CASSFMVNTEAFF.

A few counts support this clonotype. CDR3 amino acids: CASSFQRLSVYQETQYF. CDR3 bases: TGTGCCAGCAGCTTCCAAAGACTAAGTGTCTACCAAGAGACCCAGTACTTC. V and J are TRBV7-6 and TRBJ2-5; the D gene is possibly TRBD2 (5 bases). In germline, CDR1 is SGHVS, CDR2 FNYEAQ. This CDR3 region has 17 residues. V was trimmed by 3 bases and J by 0 bases, leaving 17 bases between them.

This clonotype has just a few counts. The chain recombines TRBV12-3 or TRBV12-4 with TRBJ1-2; D call uncertain. The germline V and J ends were trimmed by 7 bases and 8 bases, with 11 bases remaining between them. The CDR3 length is 11 residues. The CDR3 here is CASKARKGYTF. CDR3 bases: TGTGCCAGCAAGGCCCGGAAGGGCTACACCTTC.

This clonotype was picked up a small number of times. This rearrangement joins TRBV9 to TRBJ1-4, with D unresolved. This CDR3 spans 16 amino acids. V lost 4 bases, J lost 3 bases, and 16 bases lay in between. CDR1 is SGDLS, CDR2 YYNGEE, per germline. CDR3 region: CASSPARVSANEKLFF. CDR3 in DNA: TGTGCCAGCAGCCCAGCTCGGGTTTCGGCTAATGAAAAACTGTTTTTT.

This clonotype was found once. The chain uses TRBV27 and TRBJ1-4; possible D gene TRBD1, 5 bases. Germline CDR1 reads MNHEY; CDR2 reads SMNVEV (reference sequence). The CDR3 sequence is 13 residues long. Between the trimmed V and J ends, which lost 4 bases and 8 bases, there was a span of 11 bases. The CDR3 DNA follows: TGTGCCAGCAGTTACCGGGGGGAGGAAAAACTGTTTTTT. This translates into CASSYRGEEKLFF.

V usage is TRBV20-1 and J usage is TRBJ2-2; 10 bases align to TRBD2. The J segment lost 3 bases and the V segment lost 1 base, leaving 8 bases of the junction unmatched. Germline-derived CDR1 and CDR2 are DFQATT and SNEGSKA (reference sequence). There are 17 residues in the CDR3. CDR3 sequence: CSARVWERGGHTGELFF. The CDR3 DNA follows: TGCAGTGCTAGAGTTTGGGAGCGGGGGGGCCACACCGGGGAGCTGTTTTTT.

This clonotype was counted ten times or more. The chain uses TRBV4-2 and TRBJ2-3; 10 bases align to TRBD2. This CDR3 region has 15 residues. V gave up 1 base and J gave up 4 bases; unmatched junction bases: 2. Per the germline V gene, CDR1 is LGHNA and CDR2 is YNFKEQ. CDR3 in amino acids: CASSQGSGGADTQYF. The CDR3 region has the DNA TGTGCCAGCAGCCAAGGGAGCGGGGGGGCAGATACGCAGTATTTT.

V is TRBV20-1 and J is TRBJ2-6; D may be TRBD1 or TRBD2 (5 bases each). Trimming took off 5 bases at V and 0 bases at J, with 11 bases between the two ends. CDR1 DFQATT and CDR2 SNEGSKA come from the germline V gene (reference sequence). This CDR3 spans 15 amino acids. Here the CDR3 DNA reads TGCAGTGCTCGGGACCGCAGCTCTGGGGCCAACGTCCTGACTTTC. This encodes CSARDRSSGANVLTF.

This clonotype was counted a few times. The chain recombines TRBV5-8 with TRBJ1-5; weak D call: TRBD1 (6 bases). Trimming left V 5 bases short and J 4 bases short, with 10 bases between. The CDR3 is made up of 13 amino acids. CDR1 is SGHTS and CDR2 is YDEGEE in the germline V gene. In DNA, the CDR3 is TGTGCCAGCAGTCGGGGGGCTAATCAGCCCCAGCATTTT. Protein sequence: CASSRGANQPQHF.

This sequence joins TRBV27 and TRBJ2-3, with D hard to call. Germline V gives CDR1 MNHEY, CDR2 SMNVEV (reference sequence). The CDR3 extends over 17 amino acids. V was cut by 3 bases and J by 3 bases, with 19 bases left in between. CDR3: CASSFLFGNHPTDTQYF. CDR3 sequence (DNA): TGTGCCAGCAGTTTTTTGTTCGGAAATCACCCAACAGATACGCAGTATTTT.

As regards this clonotype: Its ends do not fully match the called genes, so a read error is possible. The chain carries TRBV29-1 and TRBJ2-1; D is possibly TRBD1 (5 bases). Germline lookup yields CDR1 SQVTM and CDR2 ANQGSEA. The CDR3 length is 15 residues. Written as DNA, the CDR3 is TGCAGCGTCGAAGATTGGGCAGGGCAGTACAATGAGCAGTTCTTC. This translates into CSVEDWAGQYNEQFF.

At least ten counts were recorded for this clonotype. The J gene is TRBJ2-1, the V gene TRBV6-6, with 9 bases identical to TRBD2. The CDR3 is 15 residues long. The ends lost 6 bases at V and 3 bases at J; junction bases unmatched: 6. Germline CDR1 is MNHNY and CDR2 is SVGAGI (reference sequence). DNA for the CDR3: TGTGCCAGCAGCCCTCTAGCGGGGCACTACAATGAGCAGTTCTTC. Encoded protein: CASSPLAGHYNEQFF.

A few counts support this clonotype. The V gene is TRBV5-1, the J gene TRBJ1-5; TRBD1 agrees at 7 bases. Trimming removed 0 bases from V and 7 bases from J; junction bases left unmatched: 4. The CDR3 has 14 residues. The germline CDR1 and CDR2 sequences are SGHRS and YFSETQ. The CDR3 region is CASSLGDSGQPQHF. As DNA, the CDR3 is TGCGCCAGCAGCTTGGGGGACAGCGGCCAGCCCCAGCATTTT.

This chain connects TRBV12-3 or TRBV12-4 to TRBJ1-2, with TRBD1 identical over 7 bases. Trimming cost V 6 bases and J 8 bases; bases outside gene matches: 6. The CDR3 is 12 residues long. CDR3 region: CASRRGLGGYTF. The CDR3 region has the DNA TGTGCCAGCAGAAGGGGGCTAGGCGGCTACACCTTC.

The chain recombines TRBV28 with TRBJ2-3; D not certain. The CDR3 is 12 residues long. V was clipped by 2 bases and J by 5 bases, with 5 bases between them. Germline V gives CDR1 MDHEN, CDR2 SYDVKM. CDR3 protein: CASSLGEDTQYF. CDR3 DNA sequence: TGTGCCAGCAGTTTAGGGGAAGATACGCAGTATTTT.

V and J are TRBV7-9 and TRBJ2-7; 7 nucleotides align to TRBD1. V shed 4 bases, J shed 7 bases, and the junction held 10 bases outside the gene matches. This CDR3 is built from 14 residues. CDR1 SEHNR and CDR2 FQNEAQ come from the germline V gene (reference sequence). CDR3: CASSYPGQRWEQYV. DNA of the CDR3: TGTGCCAGCAGCTACCCGGGACAGAGGTGGGAGCAGTACGTC.

The table lists this clonotype with a few counts. The chain is built from TRBV5-1 and TRBJ2-2; TRBD1 is a possible D gene (6 bases). Trimming left V 4 bases short and J 4 bases short, with 17 bases between. The germline CDR1 and CDR2 sequences are SGHRS and YFSETQ. The CDR3 is 16 residues long. CDR3 sequence (DNA): TGCGCCAGCAGCCCCTGGCCCGAGACAGGCACCGGGGAGCTGTTTTTT. Residues: CASSPWPETGTGELFF.

The V and J genes are TRBV11-2 and TRBJ1-1, with 7 bases lining up with TRBD1. CDR1 and CDR2 from the germline V gene are SGHAT and FQNNGV. V shed 4 bases, J shed 1 base, and the junction held 6 bases outside the gene matches. The CDR3 covers 15 residues. CDR3 in amino acids: CASSSWDRKNTEAFF. CDR3 in DNA: TGTGCCAGCAGCTCATGGGACAGAAAGAACACTGAAGCTTTCTTT.

CDR3 sequence: CASSFGTGAQNGYTF. The DNA of the CDR3 is TGTGCCAGCAGTTTCGGGACAGGGGCCCAGAATGGCTACACCTTC. The rearrangement links TRBV7-9 to TRBJ1-2; 10 bases are shared with TRBD1. The V segment lost 6 bases and the J segment 6 bases; nucleotides outside the gene matches: 10. The CDR3 loop spans 15 amino acids. Germline CDR1 and CDR2: SEHNR and FQNEAQ (reference sequence).